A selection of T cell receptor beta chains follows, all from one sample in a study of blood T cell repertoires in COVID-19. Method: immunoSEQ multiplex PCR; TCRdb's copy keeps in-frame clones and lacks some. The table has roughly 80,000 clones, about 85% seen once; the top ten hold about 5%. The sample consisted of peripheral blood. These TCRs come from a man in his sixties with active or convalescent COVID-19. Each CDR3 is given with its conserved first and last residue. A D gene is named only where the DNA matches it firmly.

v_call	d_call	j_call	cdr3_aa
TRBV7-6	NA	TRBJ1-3	CASSLGGTSGNTIYF
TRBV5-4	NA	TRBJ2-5	CASSRDFQETQYF
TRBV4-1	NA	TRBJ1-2	CASSQRGGYTF
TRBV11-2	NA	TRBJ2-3	CASSPGEWQGKDTQYF
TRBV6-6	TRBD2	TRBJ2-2	CASSQQLPGLGTGELFF
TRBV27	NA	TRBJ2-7	CATAEIGGSSYEQYF
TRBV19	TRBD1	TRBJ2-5	CASSTPGQVGLETQYF
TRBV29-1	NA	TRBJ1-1	CSVSDTEAFF
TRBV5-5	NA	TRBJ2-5	CASSPPGNIQETQYF
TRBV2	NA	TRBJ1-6	CASRHRFYNSPLHF
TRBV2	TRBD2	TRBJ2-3	CASSPLPTLAGGPSDTQYF
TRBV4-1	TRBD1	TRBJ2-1	CASSRGVRQGQGADEQFF
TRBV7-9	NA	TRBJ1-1	CASSSKDSTNTEAFF
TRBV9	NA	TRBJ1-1	CASSVVETGRTEAFF
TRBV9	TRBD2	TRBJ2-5	CASSVAGGGAGETQYF
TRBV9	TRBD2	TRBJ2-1	CASSVVMVAGQSSYNEQFF
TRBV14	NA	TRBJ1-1	CASSLLRGGETEAFF
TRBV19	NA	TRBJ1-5	CASRGREWNQPQHF
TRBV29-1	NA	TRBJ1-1	CSARTQALNTEAFF